This entry describes one T cell receptor beta chain. The target antigen is unknown. This sample is drawn from a study of T cell repertoires in cytomegalovirus infection. Study overall: Through public TCR beta signatures, both CMV infection and matching HLA type were indicated.

MiXCR, run by TCRdb on the reads, gives a single entry per CDR3 protein. The repertoire consists of around 130,000 distinct CDR3 sequences, with more than 20% occurring once and the leading ten covering roughly 35%. Sequencing used PBMCs, sequenced either directly or after in vitro stimulation (not recorded which). This receptor was identified in a human donor in good health (CMV status not recorded). Some clones in this sample may be carry-over from other donors' samples.

The CDR3 DNA follows: TGTGCCAGTAGTATCGAACAGGGATCTGGGGCCAACGTCCTGACTTTC. It encodes CASSIEQGSGANVLTF. The rearrangement links TRBV19 to TRBJ2-6; possible D gene TRBD1, 6 bases. The germline gives CDR1 LNHDA, CDR2 SQIVND (reference sequence). The V end was cut by 3 bases, the J end by 1 base, with 10 bases between. The CDR3 contains 16 residues. Complete variable domain (other parts from reference TRBV19 and TRBJ2-6): DGGITQSPKYLFRKEGQNVTLSCEQNLNHDAMYWYRQDPGQGLRLIYYSQIVNDFQKGDIAEGYSVSREKKESFPLTVTSAQKNPTAFYLCASSIEQGSGANVLTFGAGSRLTVL.